This T cell receptor (beta chain) was documented in a study of blood T cell repertoires in COVID-19 (dated by TCRdb to 2018 to 2020). Study-wide context: Samples from collaborators originated in the United States, Italy and Spain and spanned both the acute and convalescent phases of COVID-19. Samples came from the ongoing ImmuneRACE study (first 160 participants) plus 1,254 subjects from 6 global collaborators. The sample metadata nearly always contained a de-identified subject ID, COVID-19 status, age in years and sex. The dataset comprised deeply sampled blood TCRbeta repertoires from subjects exposed to, actively infected with, or recovered from COVID-19. The prospective study material was composed of cDNA or gDNA derived from T cells, B-cell-depleted T cells, or PBMCs. The repertoires were made available in a free public database intended to serve as a resource for research on the immune response to SARS-CoV-2. Where available, HLA class I and class II types were obtained from metadata supplied by the sample provider rather than from assay-based typing.

Findings and caveats that apply to the study as a whole: The quantity of clinical and demographic metadata differed by source and by participant and was supplied without curation.

Turning to this clone: The antigen it binds to is not known. No clone much larger than this one lies a single base away; base qualities are absent.

The immunoSEQ Assay, a bias-controlled multiplex PCR, was used to amplify TCRbeta CDR3 regions from genomic DNA. The published analysis was carried out like this. The number of nucleated cells in each sample was estimated by amplification of reference gene primers within the assay. Sequence reads were collapsed and filtered to measure the absolute abundance of every unique TCRbeta CDR3 rearrangement. For each sample, productive Simpson clonality was calculated as the square root of Simpson's diversity index over productive rearrangements. The clones in this table, taken by TCRdb from immuneACCESS, are in-frame only. Not every clone is retained; where verified, under half of the shortfall comes from an unresolved V gene, and the cause of the rest is unknown. V and J calls and clone size are those listed in that table; D and trimming were worked out from the DNA. Within this sample are around 240,000 clones, with roughly four fifths of them counted one time only. Together, the top ten hold over 1.5% of the sample.

Each collaborating institution followed its own protocols to collect whole blood in K2EDTA tubes. Collaborator samples were shipped for TCRbeta analysis as frozen whole blood, isolated PBMCs, or DNA extracted from either sample type. From its cysteine to its phenylalanine, the CDR3 spans 24 amino acids. The only DNA kept is the CDR3, 72 bases in frame from the first base. According to the germline V gene (reference sequence), CDR1 reads GTSNPN and CDR2 reads SVGIG. The junction shows trimming of 2 bases on V and 0 bases on J, plus 35 bases between the germline ends. The clonotype comes from an elderly woman with acute or convalescent COVID-19. The sequence links TRBV30 to TRBJ1-6; the D gene lacks a confident call. Material for sequencing was peripheral blood. The nucleotide sequence is given as TGTGCCTGGAGTCGCCCATCCAATCTGACCGGGAAAAAGCCGAAGAGCTCCTATAATTCACCCCTCCACTTT. Its protein is CAWSRPSNLTGKKPKSSYNSPLHF. This CDR3, with the reference TRBV30 and TRBJ1-6 proteins standing in past its ends, gives the full variable domain SQTIHQWPATLVQPVGSPLSLECTVEGTSNPNLYWYRQAAGRGLQLLFYSVGIGQISSEVPQNLSASRPQDRQFILSSKKLLLSDSGFYLCAWSRPSNLTGKKPKSSYNSPLHFGNGTRLTVT.